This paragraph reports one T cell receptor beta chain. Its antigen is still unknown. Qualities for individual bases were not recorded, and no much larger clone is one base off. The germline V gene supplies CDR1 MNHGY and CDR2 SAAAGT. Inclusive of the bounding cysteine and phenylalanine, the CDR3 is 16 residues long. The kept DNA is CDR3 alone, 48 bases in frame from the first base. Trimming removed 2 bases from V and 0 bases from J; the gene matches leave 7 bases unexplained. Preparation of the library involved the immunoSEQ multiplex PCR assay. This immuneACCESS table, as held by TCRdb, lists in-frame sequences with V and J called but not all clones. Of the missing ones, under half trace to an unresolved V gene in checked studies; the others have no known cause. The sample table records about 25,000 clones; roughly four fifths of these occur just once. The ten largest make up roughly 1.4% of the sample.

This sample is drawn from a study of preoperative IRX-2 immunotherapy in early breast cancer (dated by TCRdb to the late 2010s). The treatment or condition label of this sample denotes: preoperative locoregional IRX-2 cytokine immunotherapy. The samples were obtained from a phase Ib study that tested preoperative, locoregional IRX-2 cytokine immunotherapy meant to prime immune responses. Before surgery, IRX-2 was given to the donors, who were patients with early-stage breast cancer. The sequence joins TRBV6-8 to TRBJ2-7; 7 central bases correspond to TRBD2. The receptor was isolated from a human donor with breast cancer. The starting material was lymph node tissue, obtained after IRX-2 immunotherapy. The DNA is TGTGCCAGCAGTTACCCAAGCGGGGATAGCTCCTACGAGCAGTACTTC. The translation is CASSYPSGDSSYEQYF.